The 26 T cell receptor beta chains listed next were all sequenced from one sample in a study of tumor-infiltrating lymphocytes in primary liver carcinoma. Co-extraction of RNA and DNA was performed on about 20-32 mg of unsorted bulk tissue. Starting material of about 450 ng total RNA yielded TCR beta cDNA via a constant-region primer. It was through three nested multiplex PCR rounds of slightly modified ARM-PCR that TCR beta libraries arose. TRBV1-TRBV30 forward primers and a C-beta reverse primer were used in the first two PCR rounds, which each ran for approximately 10 cycles. TCRdb reprocessed the multiplex PCR reads with MiXCR, giving one entry per CDR3 protein. Of roughly 50,000 distinct CDR3 sequences listed, about 80% are singletons. What was sequenced was liver tumor tissue from sampling region 2. The sample's subset: tumor region T2, inferior pole. The receptor source for this set is a man aged 35 to 55 with primary liver carcinoma and hepatitis B virus infection.

This clonotype was seen a handful of times. This chain uses TRBV4-1 with TRBJ2-5, with 14 bases that match TRBD2. The V and J ends lost 6 bases and 7 bases, in that order; junction bases with no gene match: 10. Germline CDR1 reads MGHRA; CDR2 reads YSYEKL. The CDR3 runs 16 residues. CDR3 bases: TGCGCCAGCAGGATCGGGACTAGCGGGGGCGTGGGGACCCAGTACTTC. Protein sequence: CASRIGTSGGVGTQYF.

The chain couples TRBV4-1 to TRBJ2-7, with unresolved D. In germline, CDR1 is MGHRA, CDR2 YSYEKL. The CDR3 length is 16 residues. Trimming left V 4 bases short and J 4 bases short, with 20 bases between. The CDR3 region has the DNA TGCGCCAGCAGCCCCGACCAGTCGAGCATACCTTACGAGCAGTACTTC. It specifies CASSPDQSSIPYEQYF.

This clonotype has just a few counts. Because the CDR3 is missing its conserved closing phenylalanine or tryptophan, this is likely a read error. The rearrangement links TRBV14 to TRBJ2-1; D not resolved. Germline V gives CDR1 SGHDN, CDR2 FVKESK. CDR3 size: 12 residues. This chain's CDR3 is CTSSRNYNEQFS. The CDR3 DNA is TGTACCAGCAGCCGGAACTACAATGAGCAGTTCTCC.

The gene calls are TRBV30 and TRBJ2-7; possibly TRBD2 for D (5 bases). Looked up from germline, CDR1 is GTSNPN and CDR2 is SVGIG (reference sequence). V lost 2 bases and J 0 bases, leaving 11 bases between the germline ends. The CDR3 sequence is 14 residues long. The CDR3 DNA is TGTGCCTGGAGTACCCCGGGAAGCTCCTACGAGCAGTACTTC. It encodes CAWSTPGSSYEQYF.

To note about this clonotype: Mismatch with germline at one junction end may stem from a read error. V usage is TRBV11-2 and J usage is TRBJ2-3; D gene uncertain. Germline CDR1 SGHAT, CDR2 FQNNGV. The CDR3 sequence is 20 residues long. The CDR3 DNA reads TGTGCAAGCAGCCCCGATGACCCTCTGCAGATAACGAGAAGCACAGATACGCGGTATTTT. Translating it yields CASSPDDPLQITRSTDTRYF.

The chain couples TRBV11-2 to TRBJ2-3; 7 nucleotides align to TRBD2. The CDR3 is 15 residues long. After removal of 4 bases from V and 2 bases from J, the junction contained 6 bases not matched to a gene. CDR1 and CDR2 (germline): SGHAT, FQNNGV. The DNA of the CDR3 is TGTGCCAGCAGCTGGGGGAGCGGGGCCACAGATACGCAGTATTTT. This encodes CASSWGSGATDTQYF.

Turning to this clonotype: A much larger clonotype is one base distant, so this may be a read error. The conserved phenylalanine or tryptophan normally closing the CDR3 is absent here, so this likely arose from a read error. The J gene is TRBJ2-6, the V gene TRBV7-9, with TRBD1 identical over 7 bases. CDR3 length equals 17 residues. V was clipped by 4 bases and J by 0 bases; unmatched bases: 6. CDR1 is SEHNR and CDR2 is FQNEAQ in the germline V gene (reference sequence). The chain's CDR3 is CASSSGTVPSGANVLTI. The DNA for the CDR3 is TGTGCCAGCAGCTCCGGGACAGTCCCCTCTGGGGCCAACGTCCTGACTATC.

Of note for this clonotype: At one boundary the junction diverges from the germline segment, which might be a read error. V and J are TRBV6-6 and TRBJ2-7; maybe TRBD1 (7 bases). The CDR3 loop spans 14 amino acids. Germline CDR1 and CDR2: MNHNY and SVGAGI (reference sequence). CDR3 sequence: CVVGGQQHFYEQYF. DNA of the CDR3: TGTGTCGTCGGGGGACAGCAGCATTTCTACGAGCAATATTTC.

The chain is built from TRBV6-1 and TRBJ2-4, with D possibly matching TRBD2 (5 bases). This CDR3 has 17 amino acids. Between the trimmed V and J ends, which lost 10 bases and 6 bases, there was a span of 28 bases. From germline, CDR1 is MNHNS and CDR2 SASEGT. For the CDR3, the DNA is TGTGCCATCAGCCCGAGCCCTCCGGGAAGGCTCGTAAACATTCAGTACTTC. This sequence encodes CAISPSPPGRLVNIQYF.

Details on this clonotype: This may be a read error: a much more frequent sequence differs by one nucleotide. J is TRBJ1-2 and V is TRBV28, with 12 bases fitting TRBD1. The CDR3 runs to 15 residues. Germline assignment: CDR1 MDHEN and CDR2 SYDVKM. Losses at the gene ends were 10 bases for V and 7 bases for J; bases not matched to a gene: 13. CDR3 region: CANNLPGQGAIGYTF. Written as DNA, the CDR3 is TGTGCCAACAACCTTCCGGGACAGGGGGCAATTGGCTACACCTTC.

Comment on this clonotype: It is likely a read error, because the conserved phenylalanine at the end of the CDR3 is missing. V and J are TRBV7-8 and TRBJ2-1; 7 positions agree with TRBD2. Germline-derived CDR1 and CDR2 are SGHVS and FQNEAQ. V dropped 6 bases and J dropped 12; count of bases not matched to a gene: 17. The CDR3 extends over 15 amino acids. CDR3 amino acids: CASRPSGSPLGGQFV. The CDR3 DNA sequence: TGTGCCAGCAGGCCTAGCGGTTCCCCTCTCGGGGGGCAGTTCGTC.

A note on this clonotype: This sequence may be a read error, since a much larger clone differs from it by one base. V is TRBV24-1 and J is TRBJ2-1; TRBD2 matches 10 bases. CDR3 length equals 16 residues. Germline V gene sequence: CDR1 KGHDR, CDR2 SFDVKD. The CDR3 loop is CVTSDRVLAGNNEQFF. The DNA of the CDR3 is TGTGTCACCAGTGATAGAGTACTAGCGGGGAACAATGAGCAGTTCTTC.

On this clonotype itself: The CDR3 does not close with the conserved phenylalanine or tryptophan, likely indicating a read error. The rearrangement uses TRBV6-5 and TRBJ1-3; D remains ambiguous. This CDR3 spans 15 amino acids. In germline, CDR1 is MNHEY, CDR2 SVGAGI. In nucleotides, the CDR3 is TGTGCCAGCAGAGGCGACCGTTACTCTGGAAACACTATATATTCT. Its translation is CASRGDRYSGNTIYS.

Comment on this clonotype: The junction does not match germline at one end; this may be a read error. The J gene is TRBJ2-7, the V gene TRBV6-1, with D uncertain. The germline V gene has CDR1 MNHNS and CDR2 SASEGT. The CDR3 runs to 13 residues. The CDR3 spells CGSSVGPSGEQYF. CDR3 nucleotide sequence: TGTGGCAGCAGTGTAGGGCCCTCAGGCGAACAGTACTTC.

This clonotype was recorded once. One end of the junction is discordant with germline, which a read error may explain. The chain combines TRBV10-3 with TRBJ1-1; TRBD1 aligns across 7 bases. Germline V CDR1 and CDR2: ENHRY, SYGVKD. This CDR3 has 14 amino acids. This chain's CDR3 is CGISGDRANSEASF. The DNA of the CDR3 is TGTGGCATCAGTGGTGACAGGGCGAACTCTGAAGCTTCCTTT.

This clonotype was picked up a small number of times. A junction end diverges from the germline sequence, so it may reflect a read error. This chain connects TRBV6-5 to TRBJ2-6; TRBD1 might be the D (6 bases). The CDR3 loop spans 16 amino acids. From germline, CDR1 is MNHEY and CDR2 SVGAGI. CDR3 in DNA: TGTGCCAGTAGGGCAGGGGATAGATCCGGGGTCAACGTCCTGACTTTC. Translating gives CASRAGDRSGVNVLTF.

Comments on this clonotype: Germline is not matched at one junction end, which may reflect a read error. The chain carries TRBV11-2 and TRBJ2-5, with 8 nucleotides matching TRBD1. This CDR3 spans 15 amino acids. From germline, CDR1 is SGHAT and CDR2 FQNNGV. CDR3 loop: CTSSLRPGDRETQYF. CDR3 DNA: TGTACCAGCAGCTTAAGGCCGGGGGACAGGGAGACCCAGTACTTC.

This sequence joins TRBV4-1 and TRBJ2-7, with D possibly matching TRBD2 (6 bases). Trimming took off 4 bases at V and 10 bases at J, with 20 bases between the two ends. This CDR3 has 14 residues. Germline V lookup: CDR1 MGHRA, CDR2 YSYEKL. The CDR3: CASSPWDSLIGQYF. Here the CDR3 DNA reads TGCGCCAGCAGCCCCTGGGACTCGCTGATTGGACAGTACTTC.

This clonotype appeared a single time. Since a much larger clone is just one base distant, this may be a read error. This chain connects TRBV30 to TRBJ2-5, with D perhaps TRBD1 or TRBD2 (5 bases each). Germline lookup yields CDR1 GTSNPN and CDR2 SVGIG (reference sequence). The CDR3 extends over 13 amino acids. CDR3 residues: CAWKSGRPGTRYF. DNA for the CDR3: TGTGCCTGGAAGAGCGGTCGGCCCGGGACCCGGTACTTC.

As to this clonotype: One junction end does not reproduce the germline sequence, and a read error may be involved. This sequence joins TRBV4-2 and TRBJ2-2; 11 positions agree with TRBD2. The CDR3 loop spans 16 amino acids. CDR1 and CDR2 from the germline V gene are LGHNA and YNFKEQ. CDR3 sequence (DNA): TGTGTCAGCAGCCACCTGACTAGCGGGAACATCGGGGAGCTGTTTTTT. Translation gives CVSSHLTSGNIGELFF.

V usage is TRBV6-5 and J usage is TRBJ1-2; 9 nucleotides align to TRBD1. V gave up 10 bases and J gave up 4 bases; unmatched junction bases: 10. Germline CDR1 MNHEY, CDR2 SVGAGI. CDR3 length: 14 residues. Here the CDR3 reads CANSDRGKSYGYTF. CDR3 coding DNA: TGTGCCAATTCGGACAGGGGAAAAAGCTATGGCTACACCTTC.

This clonotype was seen a handful of times. The chain uses TRBV18 and TRBJ2-1; 7 nucleotides match TRBD2. CDR3 size: 15 residues. V was clipped by 3 bases and J by 2 bases; unmatched bases: 4. Germline V lookup: CDR1 KGHSH, CDR2 LQKENI. The CDR3 region has the DNA TGTGCCAGCTCACCGCGGACTAGAGCCTACAATGAGCAGTTCTTC. Its protein product is CASSPRTRAYNEQFF.

A single count supports this clonotype. One end of the junction is discordant with germline, which a read error may explain. This chain joins TRBV6-5 and TRBJ1-2; D gene unclear. CDR1 and CDR2 (germline): MNHEY, SVGAGI. The CDR3 is 13 amino acids. The CDR3 DNA reads as TGTGCCAGCATTTACTCCCCTCTCTCTGGCTACACCTTC. As protein: CASIYSPLSGYTF.

The table lists this clonotype with a count of one. The chain employs TRBV2 and TRBJ2-5; possibly TRBD1 for D (6 bases). The DNA matches TRBJ2-7 better at its end, which makes the J call doubtful. The CDR3 is 14 residues long. CDR1 SNHLY and CDR2 FYNNEI come from the germline V gene. The CDR3 DNA reads as TGTGCCAGCAGCACGGACAAGGGGGCCTACGAGCAGTACTTC. Encoded protein: CASSTDKGAYEQYF.

A remark on this clonotype: A much larger clonotype is one base distant, so this may be a read error. The chain is built from TRBV28 and TRBJ2-5, with D unresolved. This CDR3 comprises 14 residues. The V end was cut by 6 bases, the J end by 1 base, with 12 bases between. CDR1 and CDR2 (germline): MDHEN, SYDVKM. The CDR3 sequence: CASRSLGVQETQYF. CDR3 coding DNA: TGTGCCAGCAGATCCTTAGGTGTCCAAGAGACCCAGTACTTC.

The chain uses TRBV7-8 and TRBJ2-1; TRBD1 matches at 9 bases. Per germline, CDR1 SGHVS and CDR2 FQNEAQ. The length of the CDR3 is 19 residues. The CDR3 DNA sequence: TGTGACACATCCGGCTCGACAGGGGGTCGTTATATCTCCTACAATGAGCAGTTCTTC. Its translation: CDTSGSTGGRYISYNEQFF.